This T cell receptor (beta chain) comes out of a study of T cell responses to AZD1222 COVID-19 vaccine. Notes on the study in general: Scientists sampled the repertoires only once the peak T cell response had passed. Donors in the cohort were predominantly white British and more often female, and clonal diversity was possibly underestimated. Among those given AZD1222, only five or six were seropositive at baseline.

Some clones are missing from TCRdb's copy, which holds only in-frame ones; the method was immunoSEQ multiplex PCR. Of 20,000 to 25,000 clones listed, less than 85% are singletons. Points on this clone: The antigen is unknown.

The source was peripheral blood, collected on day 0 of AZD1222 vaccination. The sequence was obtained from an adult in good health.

CDR3 residues: CATSPSGTDNSPLHF. The CDR3 bases are TGTGCCACCAGTCCGAGCGGGACAGATAATTCACCCCTCCACTTT. This sequence joins TRBV15 and TRBJ1-6, with TRBD1 matching over 7 bases. CDR3 length equals 15 residues. CDR1 is LNHNV, CDR2 YYDKDF, per germline (reference sequence). The V gene end was trimmed by 6 bases and the J gene end by 5 bases; junction bases not matched to a gene: 7.